One sample yielded the 12 T cell receptor beta chains listed below, sequenced in a study of blood T cells in healthy people across ages. Through a sample-barcoded 5' primer and a J-beta primer mix, a second PCR was run for roughly 6 to 11 cycles. TCRdb independently ran MiXCR on the 5' RACE reads; one entry per CDR3 protein. The sample carries about 640,000 distinct CDR3 sequences, approximately 50% recorded once. Sequencing input: blood. The receptors were gathered from a man in his 60s in good health.

V usage is TRBV4-1 and J usage is TRBJ2-5, with 7 nucleotides matching TRBD1. V lost 0 bases, J lost 5 bases, and 6 bases stayed unmatched. Germline loops: CDR1 MGHRA, CDR2 YSYEKL. CDR3 length: 15 residues. CDR3 in amino acids: CASSQEDRASETQYF. The CDR3 nucleotides are TGCGCCAGCAGCCAAGAAGACAGGGCCAGTGAGACCCAGTACTTC.

This chain links TRBV20-1 with TRBJ2-7, with D perhaps TRBD1 or TRBD2 (5 bases each). V shed 0 bases and J shed 6 bases, with 15 bases lying between them. The CDR3 is 14 amino acids. Germline CDR1 and CDR2: DFQATT and SNEGSKA (reference sequence). This CDR3 is CSAREQGRIPEQYF. Written as DNA, the CDR3 is TGCAGTGCTAGAGAGCAGGGACGGATACCCGAGCAGTACTTC.

This clonotype was observed once. The chain has TRBV4-1 and TRBJ2-3, with TRBD2 matching 10 bases. V was pared by 6 bases and J by 1 base, with 4 bases of the junction left unmatched. The CDR3 runs to 15 residues. Germline V lookup: CDR1 MGHRA, CDR2 YSYEKL. CDR3 loop: CASSPSGSGTDTQYF. DNA for the CDR3: TGCGCCAGCAGTCCTAGCGGGAGTGGCACAGATACGCAGTATTTT.

This clonotype was counted many times. CDR3 DNA: TGTGCCAGCAGCTTAAAACGGGACAGAGGCTACACCTTC. Its protein is CASSLKRDRGYTF. The rearrangement joins TRBV27 to TRBJ1-2, with 7 nucleotides matching TRBD1. Unmatched junction bases numbered 9, after V lost 6 bases and J lost 8 bases. The CDR3 spans 13 residues. In germline, CDR1 is MNHEY, CDR2 SMNVEV (reference sequence).

The chain joins TRBV10-3 to TRBJ2-5; 9 bases are shared with TRBD1. TRBJ2-7 matches the DNA end more closely, so the J call is doubtful. CDR3 length: 13 residues. Germline V gives CDR1 ENHRY, CDR2 SYGVKD. CDR3: CAVRDRVSYEQYF. CDR3 DNA: TGTGCCGTCCGGGACAGGGTGTCCTACGAGCAGTACTTC.

This clonotype showed up just a few times. This chain links TRBV29-1 with TRBJ2-5; 11 positions match TRBD2. Germline V CDR1 and CDR2: SQVTM, ANQGSEA. J was trimmed by 2 bases and V by 5 bases; bases with no gene match: 1. The CDR3 is 13 amino acids. CDR3 amino acids: CSVRLAGQETQYF. The CDR3 region has the DNA TGCAGCGTTCGACTAGCGGGGCAAGAGACCCAGTACTTC.

V is TRBV6-2 or TRBV6-3 and J is TRBJ2-1; D is unclear. V dropped 5 bases and J dropped 6 bases, with 8 bases sitting between them. The CDR3 consists of 12 residues. The germline gives CDR1 MNHEY, CDR2 SVGEGT. The CDR3 coding sequence is TGTGCCAGCAGTCCTTACAGCAATGAGCAGTTCTTC. Protein product: CASSPYSNEQFF.

This clonotype was seen only a few times. The chain couples TRBV3-1 to TRBJ2-4, with no clear D. Per germline, CDR1 LGHDT and CDR2 YNNKEL (reference sequence). This CDR3 has 11 residues. Trimming stripped 1 base from V and 15 bases from J, with 10 bases between. Written as DNA, the CDR3 is TGTGCCAGCAGCCAAGGACACTTATCGTACTTC. The encoded protein is CASSQGHLSYF.

For this clonotype: Its ends do not fully match the called genes, so a read error is possible. The chain joins TRBV7-2 to TRBJ2-5; D uncertain. The V gene's germline CDR1 is SGHTA and CDR2 FQGNSA. The CDR3 extends over 15 amino acids. Here the CDR3 reads CVSSLLPGRQETQYF. CDR3 sequence (DNA): TGTGTCAGCAGCTTATTGCCCGGGCGTCAAGAGACCCAGTACTTC.

The DNA of the CDR3 is TGTGCCAGCAGCCCCGGAGAAACCTATGGCTACACCTTC. Its protein product is CASSPGETYGYTF. The chain couples TRBV5-6 to TRBJ1-2, with D uncertain. Germline CDR1 reads SGHDT; CDR2 reads YYEEEE. The CDR3 has 13 amino acids. The germline V and J ends were trimmed by 4 bases and 4 bases, with 11 bases remaining between them.

V and J are TRBV10-3 and TRBJ2-2, with 7 bases matching TRBD1. The germline V gene has CDR1 ENHRY and CDR2 SYGVKD. The CDR3 is 16 amino acids. V lost 2 bases, J lost 0 bases, and 3 bases stayed unmatched. The CDR3: CAISEPGQSNTGELFF. DNA for the CDR3: TGTGCCATCAGTGAGCCGGGACAGTCGAACACCGGGGAGCTGTTTTTT.

The chain is built from TRBV6-5 and TRBJ2-3; 8 positions match TRBD1. CDR3 length equals 16 residues. Germline V gene data show CDR1 as MNHEY and CDR2 as SVGAGI. After removal of 2 bases from V and 3 bases from J, the junction contained 7 bases not matched to a gene. CDR3 DNA: TGTGCCAGCAGTTACGAGCGTGGACAGGGTACAGATACGCAGTATTTT. The encoded protein is CASSYERGQGTDTQYF.